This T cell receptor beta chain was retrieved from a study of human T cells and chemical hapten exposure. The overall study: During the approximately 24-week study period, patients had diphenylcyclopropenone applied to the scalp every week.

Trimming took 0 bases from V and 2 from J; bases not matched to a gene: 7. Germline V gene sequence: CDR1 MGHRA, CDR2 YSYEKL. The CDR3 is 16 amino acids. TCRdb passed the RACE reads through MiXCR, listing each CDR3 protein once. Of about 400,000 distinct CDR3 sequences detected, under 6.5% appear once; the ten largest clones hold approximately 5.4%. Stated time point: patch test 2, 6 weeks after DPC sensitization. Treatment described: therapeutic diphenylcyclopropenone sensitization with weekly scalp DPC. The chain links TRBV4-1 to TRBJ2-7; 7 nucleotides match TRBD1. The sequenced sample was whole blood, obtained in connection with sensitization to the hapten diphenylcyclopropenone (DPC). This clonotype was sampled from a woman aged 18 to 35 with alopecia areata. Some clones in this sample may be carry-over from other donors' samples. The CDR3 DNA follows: TGCGCCAGCAGCCAAGATCCAGGGGGATCCCCCTACGAGCAGTACTTC. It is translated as CASSQDPGGSPYEQYF.